The subject of this entry is one T cell receptor (beta chain). What it recognizes is unknown. This entry comes from a study of cytomegalovirus exposure and HLA in healthy donors. Study as a whole: Genotyping showed 81% of 398 donors falling in the Caucasian-associated ancestry cluster.

Regarding the study as a whole: A later analysis showed that HLA-associated TCR beta chains had undergone more clonal expansion than equally common others. It was taken for granted in presence/absence analyses that sequencing depth across donors was roughly uniform.

PCR involved 60 Vbeta and 13 Jbeta primers. Measured with immunoSEQ multiplex PCR; TCRdb has only the in-frame clones, and not every one. Of around 76,000 clones listed, about 70% are singletons. CDR1 and CDR2 from the germline V gene are MDHEN and SYDVKM. V was shortened by 10 bases and J by 0 bases, with 4 bases between the two germline ends. The CDR3 spans 10 residues. Sample: PBMCs. The clonotype was recovered from a man aged 35 to 55 in good health and CMV-seropositive. J is TRBJ2-7 and V is TRBV28; no firm D call. The CDR3 spells CATLSYEQYF. The DNA of the CDR3 is TGTGCCACCCTCTCCTACGAGCAGTACTTC.